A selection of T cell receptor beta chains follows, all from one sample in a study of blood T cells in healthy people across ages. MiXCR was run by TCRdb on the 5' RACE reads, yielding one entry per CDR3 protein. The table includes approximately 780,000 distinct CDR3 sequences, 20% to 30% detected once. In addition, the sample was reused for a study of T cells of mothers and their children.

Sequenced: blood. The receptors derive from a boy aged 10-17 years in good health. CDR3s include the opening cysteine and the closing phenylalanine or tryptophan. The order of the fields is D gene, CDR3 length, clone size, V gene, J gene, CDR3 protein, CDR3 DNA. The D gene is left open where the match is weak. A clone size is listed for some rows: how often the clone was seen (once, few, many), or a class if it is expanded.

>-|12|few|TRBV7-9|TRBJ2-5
CASTRVKETQYF
TGTGCCAGTACGCGGGTCAAAGAGACCCAGTACTTC
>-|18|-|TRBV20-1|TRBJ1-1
CSARGEGRARRGNTEAFF
TGCAGTGCTAGAGGGGAGGGTAGGGCGCGCAGGGGAAACACTGAAGCTTTCTTT
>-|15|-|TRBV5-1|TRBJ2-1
CASSLAPGRGNEQFF
TGCGCCAGCAGCTTGGCGCCAGGGAGAGGCAATGAGCAGTTCTTC
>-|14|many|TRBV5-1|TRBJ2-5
CASSLDGFQETQYF
TGCGCCAGCAGCTTGGATGGGTTCCAAGAGACCCAGTACTTC
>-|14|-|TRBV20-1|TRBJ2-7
CSAQGGDTAYEQYF
TGCAGTGCTCAGGGGGGCGACACAGCCTACGAGCAGTACTTC
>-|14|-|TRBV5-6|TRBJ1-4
CASSFGQPTKKLFF
TGTGCCAGCAGCTTCGGGCAGCCAACGAAAAAACTGTTTTTT
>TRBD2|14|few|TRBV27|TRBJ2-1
CASKGLAGYNEQFF
TGTGCCAGCAAAGGACTAGCGGGGTACAATGAGCAGTTCTTC
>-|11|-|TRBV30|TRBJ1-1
CAWSSYTEAFF
TGTGCCTGGAGTTCTTACACTGAAGCTTTCTTT
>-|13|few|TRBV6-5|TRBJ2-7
CASSPGHNYEQYF
TGTGCCAGCAGTCCGGGACACAATTACGAGCAGTACTTC
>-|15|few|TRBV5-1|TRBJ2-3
CASSASGLLTDTQYF
TGCGCCAGCAGCGCATCGGGACTCCTCACAGATACGCAGTATTTT
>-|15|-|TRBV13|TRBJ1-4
CASSPGRGMDEKLFF
TGTGCCAGCAGCCCAGGAAGGGGAATGGATGAAAAACTGTTTTTT
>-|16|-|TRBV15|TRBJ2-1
CATSRGEAGWGNEQFF
TGTGCCACCAGCAGAGGGGAGGCAGGCTGGGGGAATGAGCAGTTCTTC
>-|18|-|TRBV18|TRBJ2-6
CASSLQPLNPTGANVLTF
TGTGCCAGCTCCCTACAACCATTAAATCCGACCGGGGCCAACGTCCTGACTTTC
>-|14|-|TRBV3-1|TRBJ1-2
CASSRTVSDYGYTF
TGTGCCAGCAGCCGGACAGTATCTGACTATGGCTACACCTTC
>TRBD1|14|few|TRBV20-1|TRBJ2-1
CSASDRGGLHEQFF
TGCAGTGCCTCAGACAGGGGAGGCCTTCACGAGCAGTTCTTC
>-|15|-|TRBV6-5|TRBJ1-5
CASRQQGSTSQPQHF
TGTGCCAGCAGACAACAGGGCTCCACGTCTCAGCCCCAGCATTTT
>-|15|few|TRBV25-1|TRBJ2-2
CASSERTPGTGELFF
TGCGCCAGCAGTGAACGGACCCCTGGCACCGGGGAGCTGTTTTTT
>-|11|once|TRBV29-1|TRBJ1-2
CSVEMNYGYTF
TGCAGCGTTGAAATGAACTATGGCTACACCTTC
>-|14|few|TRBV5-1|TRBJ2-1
CASSLGQLYNEQFF
TGCGCCAGCAGCCTAGGACAGTTGTACAATGAGCAGTTCTTC
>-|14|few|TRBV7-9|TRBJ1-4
CAGTKTATNEKLFF
TGTGCCGGCACGAAGACTGCAACTAATGAAAAACTGTTTTTT
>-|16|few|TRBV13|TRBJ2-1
CASSSHRRNAFNEQFF
TGTGCCAGCAGCTCGCACCGACGGAACGCGTTCAATGAGCAGTTCTTC
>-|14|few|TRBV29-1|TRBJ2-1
CSVEDRLGDNEQFF
TGCAGCGTTGAAGACCGACTGGGGGACAATGAGCAGTTCTTC
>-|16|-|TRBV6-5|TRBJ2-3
CASSYATDPRTDTQYF
TGTGCCAGCAGTTACGCCACGGACCCCCGCACAGATACGCAGTATTTT
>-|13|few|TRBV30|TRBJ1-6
CAWRLLRGSPLHF
TGTGCCTGGAGGCTCTTACGAGGTTCACCCCTCCACTTT